Listed below are T cell receptor beta chains from one sample, sequenced in a study of vaccination and CD4 T cells after COVID-19. Using its own MiXCR run on the PCR reads, TCRdb lists one record per CDR3 protein. The sample has 20,000 to 25,000 distinct CDR3 sequences, 46% seen once. No antigens are known for them. This specimen consisted of CD4+ T cells from blood, cultured in vitro, obtained about 7 months after SARS-CoV-2 vaccination. Receptor source: a human donor who had recovered from COVID-19. Both conserved end residues are part of each CDR3. The D gene is left open where the match is weak. Size tells how often a clone was seen (once, few, many) or the class of an expanded clone, and some rows leave it out.

j_gene: TRBJ1-2; abundance: few; d_gene: TRBD1; v_gene: TRBV20-1; len: 13; CDR3aa: CSARTGDGYGYTF; CDR3nt: TGCAGTGCTAGAACAGGGGACGGCTATGGCTACACCTTC
j_gene: TRBJ1-2; abundance: NA; d_gene: NA; v_gene: TRBV7-2; len: 13; CDR3aa: CASSLVRAEGYTF; CDR3nt: TGTGCCAGCAGCTTAGTTCGGGCGGAAGGCTACACCTTC
j_gene: TRBJ1-1; abundance: few; d_gene: TRBD1; v_gene: TRBV20-1; len: 13; CDR3aa: CSASRQGATEAFF; CDR3nt: TGCAGTGCTAGTCGACAGGGGGCTACTGAAGCTTTCTTT
j_gene: TRBJ2-3; abundance: NA; d_gene: NA; v_gene: TRBV24-1; len: 13; CDR3aa: CATSGQGTDTQYF; CDR3nt: TGTGCCACCAGTGGACAGGGCACAGATACGCAGTATTTT
j_gene: TRBJ2-5; abundance: NA; d_gene: TRBD1; v_gene: TRBV6-4; len: 20; CDR3aa: CASSDSNGDRGEVRQETQYF; CDR3nt: TGTGCCAGCAGTGACTCGAATGGAGACAGGGGGGAAGTAAGACAAGAGACCCAGTACTTC
j_gene: TRBJ2-5; abundance: NA; d_gene: NA; v_gene: TRBV27; len: 15; CDR3aa: CASSLGRQDQETQYF; CDR3nt: TGTGCCAGCAGTTTGGGTAGACAGGACCAAGAGACCCAGTACTTC
j_gene: TRBJ1-1; abundance: once; d_gene: NA; v_gene: TRBV20-1; len: 13; CDR3aa: CSARARVPQKAFF; CDR3nt: TGCAGTGCTAGAGCGAGAGTGCCTCAAAAAGCTTTCTTT
j_gene: TRBJ1-6; abundance: NA; d_gene: NA; v_gene: TRBV2; len: 15; CDR3aa: CASSVGLPGPSSLHF; CDR3nt: TGTGCCAGCAGTGTAGGACTTCCGGGCCCTTCGTCCCTCCACTTT
j_gene: TRBJ1-1; abundance: NA; d_gene: NA; v_gene: TRBV5-4; len: 14; CDR3aa: CASSLEGRGTEAFF; CDR3nt: TGTGCCAGCAGCTTGGAAGGAAGAGGAACTGAAGCTTTCTTT
j_gene: TRBJ1-6; abundance: NA; d_gene: NA; v_gene: TRBV11-3; len: 13; CDR3aa: CASRERPNSPLHF; CDR3nt: TGTGCCAGCAGGGAAAGACCTAATTCACCCCTCCACTTT
j_gene: TRBJ2-1; abundance: NA; d_gene: TRBD1; v_gene: TRBV20-1; len: 15; CDR3aa: CSARQGRSSYNEQFF; CDR3nt: TGCAGTGCTCGACAGGGCAGGAGCTCCTACAATGAGCAGTTCTTC
j_gene: TRBJ1-1; abundance: once; d_gene: TRBD1; v_gene: TRBV28; len: 13; CDR3aa: CASSQGQTGEAFF; CDR3nt: TGTGCCAGCAGTCAGGGTCAGACAGGGGAAGCTTTCTTT
j_gene: TRBJ2-5; abundance: NA; d_gene: TRBD2; v_gene: TRBV6-2/TRBV6-3; len: 16; CDR3aa: CASSYRLAGGRKTQYF; CDR3nt: TGTGCCAGCAGTTACCGTCTGGCGGGAGGGAGGAAGACCCAGTACTTC
j_gene: TRBJ1-5; abundance: once; d_gene: NA; v_gene: TRBV20-1; len: 15; CDR3aa: CSAAPSGRTFEPQHF; CDR3nt: TGCAGTGCTGCCCCCTCGGGACGGACTTTTGAGCCCCAGCATTTT
j_gene: TRBJ2-7; abundance: once; d_gene: NA; v_gene: TRBV30; len: 13; CDR3aa: CAWSGAVRAEQYF; CDR3nt: TGTGCCTGGAGTGGGGCCGTGAGGGCCGAGCAGTACTTC
j_gene: TRBJ2-7; abundance: NA; d_gene: TRBD1; v_gene: TRBV7-6; len: 13; CDR3aa: CASSRSGGYEQYF; CDR3nt: TGTGCCAGCAGTCGGTCAGGGGGCTACGAGCAGTACTTC
j_gene: TRBJ1-2; abundance: NA; d_gene: TRBD1; v_gene: TRBV28; len: 13; CDR3aa: CASTEQGASGYTF; CDR3nt: TGTGCCAGCACCGAACAGGGGGCCTCTGGCTACACCTTC
j_gene: TRBJ1-1; abundance: few; d_gene: TRBD1; v_gene: TRBV20-1; len: 15; CDR3aa: CSAIAGGARNTEAFF; CDR3nt: TGCAGTGCCATAGCAGGGGGGGCCCGGAACACTGAAGCTTTCTTT
j_gene: TRBJ2-6; abundance: few; d_gene: NA; v_gene: TRBV6-4; len: 20; CDR3aa: CASSDPKFLGALRGANVLTF; CDR3nt: TGTGCCAGCAGTGACCCTAAGTTTTTGGGGGCGCTGAGGGGGGCCAACGTCCTGACTTTC
j_gene: TRBJ2-5; abundance: NA; d_gene: NA; v_gene: TRBV7-9; len: 13; CDR3aa: CASSLTPAETQYF; CDR3nt: TGTGCCAGCAGCCTAACTCCCGCGGAGACCCAGTACTTC
j_gene: TRBJ2-5; abundance: NA; d_gene: NA; v_gene: TRBV11-2; len: 14; CDR3aa: CASSSGPTGRTQYF; CDR3nt: TGTGCCAGCAGCTCCGGACCCACGGGACGGACCCAGTACTTC
j_gene: TRBJ2-7; abundance: NA; d_gene: NA; v_gene: TRBV7-8; len: 14; CDR3aa: CASSLDRRDYEQYF; CDR3nt: TGTGCCAGCAGCTTAGACCGCAGGGACTACGAGCAGTACTTC
j_gene: TRBJ2-5; abundance: few; d_gene: NA; v_gene: TRBV20-1; len: 18; CDR3aa: CSAKPADRAHGRGETQYF; CDR3nt: TGCAGTGCTAAACCGGCGGACAGGGCGCACGGGAGGGGAGAGACCCAGTACTTC
j_gene: TRBJ2-5; abundance: NA; d_gene: TRBD1; v_gene: TRBV20-1; len: 15; CDR3aa: CSARGSGQGRETQYF; CDR3nt: TGCAGTGCTAGAGGATCGGGACAGGGGAGGGAGACCCAGTACTTC
j_gene: TRBJ1-5; abundance: few; d_gene: NA; v_gene: TRBV20-1; len: 12; CDR3aa: CSASLSGQPQHF; CDR3nt: TGCAGTGCTAGTCTTTCCGGTCAGCCCCAGCATTTT
j_gene: TRBJ2-7; abundance: few; d_gene: NA; v_gene: TRBV7-8; len: 13; CDR3aa: CASSLGTLREQYF; CDR3nt: TGTGCCAGCAGCTTAGGGACCCTAAGGGAGCAGTACTTC
j_gene: TRBJ2-1; abundance: large; d_gene: TRBD2; v_gene: TRBV6-2/TRBV6-3; len: 11; CDR3aa: CASNNGREQFF; CDR3nt: TGTGCCAGCAATAACGGGAGGGAGCAGTTCTTC
j_gene: TRBJ1-6; abundance: few; d_gene: TRBD1; v_gene: TRBV6-1; len: 17; CDR3aa: CASTLKPGTGVNSPLHF; CDR3nt: TGTGCCAGCACCTTAAAACCCGGGACAGGGGTCAATTCACCCCTCCACTTT
j_gene: TRBJ2-1; abundance: NA; d_gene: TRBD2; v_gene: TRBV6-1; len: 16; CDR3aa: CASSASRAGGPSEQFF; CDR3nt: TGTGCCAGCAGCGCCAGCCGAGCGGGAGGGCCGTCTGAGCAGTTCTTC
j_gene: TRBJ2-3; abundance: few; d_gene: TRBD2; v_gene: TRBV7-7; len: 13; CDR3aa: CASSGGLGDTQYF; CDR3nt: TGTGCTAGCAGCGGAGGACTAGGAGATACGCAGTATTTT
j_gene: TRBJ1-5; abundance: NA; d_gene: NA; v_gene: TRBV6-2/TRBV6-3; len: 17; CDR3aa: CASSYRSLTRFNQPQHF; CDR3nt: TGTGCCAGCAGTTACCGATCGCTGACCAGGTTCAATCAGCCCCAGCATTTT
j_gene: TRBJ2-3; abundance: NA; d_gene: NA; v_gene: TRBV7-8; len: 13; CDR3aa: CASSKGVTDTQYF; CDR3nt: TGTGCCAGCAGCAAGGGTGTCACAGATACGCAGTATTTT
j_gene: TRBJ1-1; abundance: NA; d_gene: NA; v_gene: TRBV2; len: 14; CDR3aa: CASSGQEGITEAFF; CDR3nt: TGTGCCAGCAGTGGGCAGGAGGGGATCACTGAAGCTTTCTTT
j_gene: TRBJ2-5; abundance: NA; d_gene: TRBD2; v_gene: TRBV7-9; len: 14; CDR3aa: CASSSWTSGETQYF; CDR3nt: TGTGCCAGCAGCTCCTGGACTAGCGGAGAGACCCAGTACTTC
j_gene: TRBJ1-5; abundance: few; d_gene: NA; v_gene: TRBV19; len: 13; CDR3aa: CASSRGPGQPQHF; CDR3nt: TGTGCCAGTAGTAGGGGGCCTGGTCAGCCCCAGCATTTT
j_gene: TRBJ2-7; abundance: NA; d_gene: TRBD2; v_gene: TRBV7-9; len: 15; CDR3aa: CASSSKTSGVWEQYF; CDR3nt: TGTGCCAGCAGCTCAAAAACTAGCGGGGTTTGGGAGCAGTACTTC
j_gene: TRBJ1-6; abundance: few; d_gene: NA; v_gene: TRBV27; len: 14; CDR3aa: CASSLSGHNSPLHF; CDR3nt: TGTGCCAGCAGTTTATCGGGCCATAATTCACCCCTCCACTTT
j_gene: TRBJ1-1; abundance: NA; d_gene: NA; v_gene: TRBV27; len: 15; CDR3aa: CASSERAGLGTEAFF; CDR3nt: TGTGCCAGCAGTGAACGCGCGGGACTAGGCACTGAAGCTTTCTTT
j_gene: TRBJ2-1; abundance: NA; d_gene: NA; v_gene: TRBV7-2; len: 15; CDR3aa: CASSLALALAREQFF; CDR3nt: TGTGCCAGCAGCTTAGCTCTGGCATTAGCACGCGAGCAGTTCTTC
j_gene: TRBJ1-2; abundance: NA; d_gene: NA; v_gene: TRBV19; len: 14; CDR3aa: CATQARDSPYGYTF; CDR3nt: TGTGCCACCCAAGCCAGGGATTCCCCGTATGGCTACACCTTC
j_gene: TRBJ2-1; abundance: few; d_gene: NA; v_gene: TRBV20-1; len: 12; CDR3aa: CSAPHRYNEQFF; CDR3nt: TGCAGTGCGCCACACAGGTACAATGAGCAGTTCTTC
j_gene: TRBJ2-7; abundance: NA; d_gene: NA; v_gene: TRBV5-4; len: 13; CDR3aa: CASSVGAPYEQYF; CDR3nt: TGTGCCAGCAGCGTGGGGGCCCCCTACGAGCAGTACTTC
j_gene: TRBJ1-5; abundance: few; d_gene: NA; v_gene: TRBV7-8; len: 13; CDR3aa: CASSVAIDQPQHF; CDR3nt: TGTGCCAGCAGCGTCGCGATCGATCAGCCCCAGCATTTT
j_gene: TRBJ2-5; abundance: hyperexpanded; d_gene: TRBD1; v_gene: TRBV7-2; len: 13; CDR3aa: CASRNRGPETQYF; CDR3nt: TGTGCCAGCAGGAACAGGGGGCCAGAGACCCAGTACTTC
j_gene: TRBJ2-7; abundance: NA; d_gene: NA; v_gene: TRBV7-9; len: 14; CDR3aa: CASSLIGTASEQYF; CDR3nt: TGTGCCAGCAGCTTAATTGGGACTGCTAGCGAGCAGTACTTC
j_gene: TRBJ1-1; abundance: few; d_gene: NA; v_gene: TRBV7-2; len: 15; CDR3aa: CASSLVEGGYTEAFF; CDR3nt: TGTGCCAGCAGCTTAGTGGAGGGAGGTTACACTGAAGCTTTCTTT